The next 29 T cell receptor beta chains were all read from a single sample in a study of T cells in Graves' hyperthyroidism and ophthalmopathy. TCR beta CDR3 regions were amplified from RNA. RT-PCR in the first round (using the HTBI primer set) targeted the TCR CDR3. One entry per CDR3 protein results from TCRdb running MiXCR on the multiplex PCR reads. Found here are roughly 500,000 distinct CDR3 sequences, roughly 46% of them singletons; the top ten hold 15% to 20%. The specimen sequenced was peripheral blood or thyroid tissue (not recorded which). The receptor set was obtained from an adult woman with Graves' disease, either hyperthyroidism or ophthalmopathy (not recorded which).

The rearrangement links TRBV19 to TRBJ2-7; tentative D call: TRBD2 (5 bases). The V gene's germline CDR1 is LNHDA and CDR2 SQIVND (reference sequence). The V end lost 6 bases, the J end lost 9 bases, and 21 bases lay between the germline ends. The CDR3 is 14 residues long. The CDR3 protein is CASSTTGLFAGQYF. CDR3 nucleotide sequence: TGTGCCAGTAGCACCACGGGCCTCTTCGCGGGGCAGTACTTC.

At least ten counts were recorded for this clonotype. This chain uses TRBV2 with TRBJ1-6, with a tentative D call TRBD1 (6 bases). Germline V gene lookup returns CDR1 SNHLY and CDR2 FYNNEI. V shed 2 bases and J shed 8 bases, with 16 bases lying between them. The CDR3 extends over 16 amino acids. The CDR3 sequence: CASSEQQGPFDSPLHF. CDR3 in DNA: TGTGCCAGCAGTGAACAACAGGGACCATTCGATTCACCCCTCCACTTT.

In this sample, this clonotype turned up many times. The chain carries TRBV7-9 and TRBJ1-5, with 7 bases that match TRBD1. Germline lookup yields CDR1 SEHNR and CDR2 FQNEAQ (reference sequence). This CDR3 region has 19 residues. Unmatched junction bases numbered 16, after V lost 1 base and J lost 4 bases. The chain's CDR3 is CASSLDLRQGASRNQPQHF. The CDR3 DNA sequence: TGTGCCAGCAGCTTAGACCTCCGACAGGGTGCGAGTAGGAATCAGCCCCAGCATTTT. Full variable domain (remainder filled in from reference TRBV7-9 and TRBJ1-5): DTGVSQNPRHKITKRGQNVTFRCDPISEHNRLYWYRQTLGQGPEFLTYFQNEAQLEKSRLLSDRFSAERPKGSFSTLEIQRTEQGDSAMYLCASSLDLRQGASRNQPQHFGDGTRLSIL.

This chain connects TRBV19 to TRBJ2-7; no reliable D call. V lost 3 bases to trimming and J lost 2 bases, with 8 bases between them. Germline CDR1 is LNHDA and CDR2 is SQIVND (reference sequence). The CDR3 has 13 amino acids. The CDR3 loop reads CASSIGSAYEQYF. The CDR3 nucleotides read TGTGCCAGTAGTATCGGCTCTGCCTACGAGCAGTACTTC.

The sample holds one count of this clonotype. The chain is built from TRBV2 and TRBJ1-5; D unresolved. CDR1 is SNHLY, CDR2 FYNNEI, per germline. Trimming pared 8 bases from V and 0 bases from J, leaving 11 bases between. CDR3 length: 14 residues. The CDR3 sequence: CASDLEYSNQPQHF. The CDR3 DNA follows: TGTGCCAGCGATTTGGAATATAGCAATCAGCCCCAGCATTTT. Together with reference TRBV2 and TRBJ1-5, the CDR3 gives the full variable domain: EPEVTQTPSHQVTQMGQEVILRCVPISNHLYFYWYRQILGQKVEFLVSFYNNEISEKSEIFDDQFSVERPDGSNFTLKIRSTKLEDSAMYFCASDLEYSNQPQHFGDGTRLSIL.

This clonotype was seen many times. CDR3 loop: CSAMGGLYEPQHF. In DNA form, the CDR3 reads TGCAGTGCTATGGGGGGGCTTTACGAGCCCCAGCATTTT. The V call is TRBV20-1, the J call TRBJ1-5; possibly TRBD1 for D (6 bases). CDR3 length: 13 residues. Germline V gene data show CDR1 as DFQATT and CDR2 as SNEGSKA (reference sequence). V was cut by 4 bases and J by 8 bases, with 15 bases left in between.

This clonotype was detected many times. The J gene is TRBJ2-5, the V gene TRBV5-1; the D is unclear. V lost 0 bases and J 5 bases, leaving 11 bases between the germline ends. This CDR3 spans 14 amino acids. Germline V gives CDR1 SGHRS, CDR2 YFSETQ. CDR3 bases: TGCGCCAGCAGCTTGGTTGGACGTACGGAGACCCAGTACTTC. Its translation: CASSLVGRTETQYF.

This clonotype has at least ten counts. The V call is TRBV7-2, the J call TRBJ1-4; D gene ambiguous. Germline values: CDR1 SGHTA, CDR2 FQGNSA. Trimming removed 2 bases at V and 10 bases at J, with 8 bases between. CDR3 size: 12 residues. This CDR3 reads CASSLLRGKLFF. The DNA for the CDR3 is TGTGCCAGCAGCTTACTCCGTGGAAAACTGTTTTTT.

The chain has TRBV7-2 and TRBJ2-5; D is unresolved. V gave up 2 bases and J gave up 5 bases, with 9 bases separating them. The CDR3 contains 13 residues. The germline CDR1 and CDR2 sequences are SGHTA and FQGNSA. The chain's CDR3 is CASSLNQAETQYF. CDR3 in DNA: TGTGCCAGCAGCTTAAATCAAGCCGAGACCCAGTACTTC.

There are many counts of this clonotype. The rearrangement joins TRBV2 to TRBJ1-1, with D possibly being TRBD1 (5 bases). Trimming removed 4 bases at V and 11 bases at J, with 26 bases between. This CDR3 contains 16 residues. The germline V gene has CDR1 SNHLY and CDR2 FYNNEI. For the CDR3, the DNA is TGTGCCAGCAGTGGGGCGAAACCAGGGAGAGCCTTGAGGGCTTTCTTT. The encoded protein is CASSGAKPGRALRAFF.

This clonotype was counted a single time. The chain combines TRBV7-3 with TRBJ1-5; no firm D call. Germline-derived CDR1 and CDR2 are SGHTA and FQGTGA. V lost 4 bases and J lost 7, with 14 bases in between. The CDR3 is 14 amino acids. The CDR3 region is CASSSSQLEQPQHF. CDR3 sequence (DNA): TGTGCCAGCAGCTCAAGTCAGTTGGAGCAGCCCCAGCATTTT. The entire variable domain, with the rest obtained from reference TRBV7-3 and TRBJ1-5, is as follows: GAGVSQTPSNKVTEKGKYVELRCDPISGHTALYWYRQSLGQGPEFLIYFQGTGAADDSGLPNDRFFAVRPEGSVSTLKIQRTERGDSAVYLCASSSSQLEQPQHFGDGTRLSIL.

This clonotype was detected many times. This CDR3 reads CASSFSGGAGEQYF. CDR3 nucleotide sequence: TGTGCCAGCAGCTTCTCAGGGGGCGCGGGGGAGCAGTACTTC. The chain joins TRBV5-8 to TRBJ2-7, with 8 bases that match TRBD1. V lost 2 bases and J lost 7; bases outside the gene matches: 8. CDR1 is SGHTS, CDR2 YDEGEE, per germline. The CDR3 runs 14 residues. The variable domain in full, completed from reference TRBV5-8 and TRBJ2-7, reads EAGVTQSPTHLIKTRGQQATLRCSPISGHTSVYWYQQALGLGLQFLLWYDEGEERNRGNFPPRFSGRQFPNYSSELNVNALELEDSALYLCASSFSGGAGEQYFGPGTRLTVT.

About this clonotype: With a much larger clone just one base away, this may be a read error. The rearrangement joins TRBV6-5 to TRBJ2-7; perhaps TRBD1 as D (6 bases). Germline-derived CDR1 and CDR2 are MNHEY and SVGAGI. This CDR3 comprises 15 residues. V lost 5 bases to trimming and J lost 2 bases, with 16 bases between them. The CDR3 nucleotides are TGTGCCAGCAGTAGGACAGCGTTTTCTCCCTACGAGCAGTACTTC. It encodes CASSRTAFSPYEQYF.

This CDR3 is CASSWTSGTAFF. The DNA of the CDR3 is TGTGCCAGCAGCTGGACTAGCGGGACAGCTTTCTTT. The rearrangement joins TRBV7-9 to TRBJ1-1, with D tentatively TRBD1 (5 bases). V was clipped by 4 bases and J by 10 bases, with 13 bases between them. CDR1 and CDR2 from the germline V gene are SEHNR and FQNEAQ (reference sequence). The CDR3 runs to 12 residues.

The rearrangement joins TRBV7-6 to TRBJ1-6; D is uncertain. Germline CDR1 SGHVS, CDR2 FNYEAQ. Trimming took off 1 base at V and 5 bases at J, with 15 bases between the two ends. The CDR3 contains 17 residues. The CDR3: CASSLVLPGADNSPLHF. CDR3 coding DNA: TGTGCCAGCAGCTTAGTACTTCCGGGAGCAGATAATTCACCCCTCCACTTT. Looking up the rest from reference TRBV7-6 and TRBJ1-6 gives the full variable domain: GAGVSQSPRYKVTKRGQDVALRCDPISGHVSLYWYRQALGQGPEFLTYFNYEAQQDKSGLPNDRFSAERPEGSISTLTIQRTEQRDSAMYRCASSLVLPGADNSPLHFGNGTRLTVT.

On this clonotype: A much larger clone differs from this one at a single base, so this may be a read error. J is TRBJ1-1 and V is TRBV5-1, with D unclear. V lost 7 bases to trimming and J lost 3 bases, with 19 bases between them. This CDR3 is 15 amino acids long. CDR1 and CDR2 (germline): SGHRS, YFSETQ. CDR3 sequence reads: CASGSGDALDTEAFF. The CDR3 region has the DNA TGCGCCAGCGGCTCGGGAGATGCCTTGGACACTGAAGCTTTCTTT.

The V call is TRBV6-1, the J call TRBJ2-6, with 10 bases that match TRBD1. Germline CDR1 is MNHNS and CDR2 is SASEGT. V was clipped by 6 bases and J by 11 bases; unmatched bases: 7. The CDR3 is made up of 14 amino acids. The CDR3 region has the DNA TGTGCCAGCAGAAGGGACAGGGGCTCCTACGTCCTGACTTTC. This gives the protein CASRRDRGSYVLTF.

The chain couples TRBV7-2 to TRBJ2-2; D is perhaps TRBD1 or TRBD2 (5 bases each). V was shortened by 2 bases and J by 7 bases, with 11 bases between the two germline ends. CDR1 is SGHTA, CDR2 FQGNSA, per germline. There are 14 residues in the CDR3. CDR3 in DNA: TGTGCCAGCAGCTTACAGGGAGAGAACGGGGAGCTGTTTTTT. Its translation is CASSLQGENGELFF.

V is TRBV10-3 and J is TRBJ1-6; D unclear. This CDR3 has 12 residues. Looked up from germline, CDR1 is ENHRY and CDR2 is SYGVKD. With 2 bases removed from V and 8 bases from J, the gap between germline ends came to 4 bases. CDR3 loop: CAISEGYSPLHF. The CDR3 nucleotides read TGTGCCATCAGTGAGGGATATTCACCCCTCCACTTT.

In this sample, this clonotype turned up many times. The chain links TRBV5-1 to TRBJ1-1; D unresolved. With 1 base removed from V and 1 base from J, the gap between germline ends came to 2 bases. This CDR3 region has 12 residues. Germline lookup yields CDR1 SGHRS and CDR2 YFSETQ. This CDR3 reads CASSLQNTEAFF. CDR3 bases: TGCGCCAGCAGCTTGCAGAACACTGAAGCTTTCTTT.

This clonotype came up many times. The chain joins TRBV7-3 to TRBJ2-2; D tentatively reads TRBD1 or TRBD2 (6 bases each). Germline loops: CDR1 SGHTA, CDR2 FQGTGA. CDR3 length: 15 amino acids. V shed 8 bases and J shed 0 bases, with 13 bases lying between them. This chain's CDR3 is CASGQGTSNTGELFF. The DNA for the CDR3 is TGTGCCAGCGGGCAGGGGACTTCGAACACCGGGGAGCTGTTTTTT.

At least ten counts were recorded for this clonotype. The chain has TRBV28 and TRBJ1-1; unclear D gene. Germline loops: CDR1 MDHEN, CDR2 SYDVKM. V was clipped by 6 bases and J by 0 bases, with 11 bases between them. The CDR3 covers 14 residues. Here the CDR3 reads CASSLRGMNTEAFF. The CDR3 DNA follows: TGTGCCAGCAGCTTAAGAGGGATGAACACTGAAGCTTTCTTT.

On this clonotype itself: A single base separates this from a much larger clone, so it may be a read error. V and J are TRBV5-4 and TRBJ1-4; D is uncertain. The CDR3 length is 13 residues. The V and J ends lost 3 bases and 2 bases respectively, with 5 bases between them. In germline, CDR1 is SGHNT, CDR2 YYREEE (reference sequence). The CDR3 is CASSSGTNEKLFF. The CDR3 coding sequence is TGTGCCAGCAGCTCCGGGACTAATGAAAAACTGTTTTTT.

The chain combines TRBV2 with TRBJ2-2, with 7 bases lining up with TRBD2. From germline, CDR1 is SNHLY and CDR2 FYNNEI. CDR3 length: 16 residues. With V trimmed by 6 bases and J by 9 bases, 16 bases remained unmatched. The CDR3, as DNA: TGTGCCAGCAGCCCAGTACTAGCGAGGGTAACCAGGGAGCTGTTTTTT. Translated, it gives CASSPVLARVTRELFF.

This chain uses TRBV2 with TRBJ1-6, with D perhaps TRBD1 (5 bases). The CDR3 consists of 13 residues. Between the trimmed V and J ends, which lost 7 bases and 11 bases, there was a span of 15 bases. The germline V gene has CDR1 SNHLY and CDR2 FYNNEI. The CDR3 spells CASKGRDEAPLHF. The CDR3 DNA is TGTGCCAGCAAAGGCCGGGACGAGGCACCCCTCCACTTT.

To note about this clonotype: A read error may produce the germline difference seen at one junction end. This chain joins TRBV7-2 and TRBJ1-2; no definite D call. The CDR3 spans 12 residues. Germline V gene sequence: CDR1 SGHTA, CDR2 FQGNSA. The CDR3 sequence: CANSLMAYGYTF. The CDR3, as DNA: TGTGCCAACAGCTTAATGGCCTATGGCTACACCTTC.

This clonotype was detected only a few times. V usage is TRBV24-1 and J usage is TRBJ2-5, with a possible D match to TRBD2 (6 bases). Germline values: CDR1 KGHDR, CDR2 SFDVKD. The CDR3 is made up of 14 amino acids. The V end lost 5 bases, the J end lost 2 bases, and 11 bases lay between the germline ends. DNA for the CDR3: TGTGCCACCAGTGTGGACGGGAGTCAAGAGACCCAGTACTTC. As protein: CATSVDGSQETQYF.

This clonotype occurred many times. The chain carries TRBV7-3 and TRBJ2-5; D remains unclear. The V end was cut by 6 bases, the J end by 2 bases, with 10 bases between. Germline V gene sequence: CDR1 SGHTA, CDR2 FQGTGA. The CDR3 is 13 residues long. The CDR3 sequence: CASSSQRQETQYF. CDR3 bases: TGTGCCAGCAGTTCCCAGCGACAAGAGACCCAGTACTTC. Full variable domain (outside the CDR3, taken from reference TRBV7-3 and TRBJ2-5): GAGVSQTPSNKVTEKGKYVELRCDPISGHTALYWYRQSLGQGPEFLIYFQGTGAADDSGLPNDRFFAVRPEGSVSTLKIQRTERGDSAVYLCASSSQRQETQYFGPGTRLLVL.

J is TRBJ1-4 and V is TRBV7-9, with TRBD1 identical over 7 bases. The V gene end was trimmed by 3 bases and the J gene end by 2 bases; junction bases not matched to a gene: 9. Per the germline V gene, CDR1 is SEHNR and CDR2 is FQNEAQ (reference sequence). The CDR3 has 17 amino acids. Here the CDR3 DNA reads TGTGCCAGCAGCTTCACAAGACAGGGACCGACTAATGAAAAACTGTTTTTT. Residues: CASSFTRQGPTNEKLFF.